Listed here are 11 T cell receptor beta chains from one sample, sequenced in a study of cytomegalovirus exposure and HLA in healthy donors listed by TCRdb under 2017. Preparation of the library involved the immunoSEQ multiplex PCR assay. A mixture of 60 forward primers for TCR Vbeta segments and 13 reverse primers for TCR Jbeta segments was used in the multiplex PCR. TCRdb's version of the immuneACCESS table is confined to in-frame rearrangements and falls short of the full clone set. An unresolved V gene accounts for under half of the shortfall where checked; the remainder is of unknown origin. In this sample the table shows around 180,000 clones, about 78% of which occur a single time. The ten largest account for more than 2% of the sample. Sequences were obtained from PBMCs. The receptors derive from a man aged 55-75 years in good health and CMV-seronegative.

The J gene is TRBJ1-1, the V gene TRBV5-6; 9 bases fit TRBD1. This CDR3 has 14 residues. Trimming cost V 2 bases and J 5 bases; bases outside gene matches: 4. In germline, CDR1 is SGHDT, CDR2 YYEEEE. Written as DNA, the CDR3 is TGTGCCAGCAGCTTCCGGGACAGGGCTACTGAAGCTTTCTTT. Protein product: CASSFRDRATEAFF.

The chain links TRBV9 to TRBJ1-1, with D possibly matching TRBD1 (6 bases). The germline V and J ends were trimmed by 3 bases and 8 bases, with 14 bases remaining between them. CDR1 is SGDLS and CDR2 is YYNGEE in the germline V gene. The CDR3 is 13 residues long. The CDR3 is CASSEGGSEEAFF. Written as DNA, the CDR3 is TGTGCCAGCAGCGAAGGGGGATCCGAAGAAGCTTTCTTT.

The genes are TRBV7-9 and TRBJ1-4, with TRBD1 identical over 10 bases. The germline V gene has CDR1 SEHNR and CDR2 FQNEAQ (reference sequence). V dropped 3 bases and J dropped 5; count of bases not matched to a gene: 3. This CDR3 comprises 15 residues. In DNA form, the CDR3 reads TGTGCCAGCAGCTTCTTGACAGGGGGCAATGAAAAACTGTTTTTT. Amino acid sequence: CASSFLTGGNEKLFF. Complete variable domain (other parts from reference TRBV7-9 and TRBJ1-4): DTGVSQNPRHKITKRGQNVTFRCDPISEHNRLYWYRQTLGQGPEFLTYFQNEAQLEKSRLLSDRFSAERPKGSFSTLEIQRTEQGDSAMYLCASSFLTGGNEKLFFGSGTQLSVL.

The CDR3 DNA sequence: TGCAGCGTCCACGGATTAGCGGGAGGGTACAATGAGCAGTTCTTC. This codes for CSVHGLAGGYNEQFF. The V call is TRBV29-1, the J call TRBJ2-1; 11 bases line up with TRBD2. Per the germline V gene, CDR1 is SQVTM and CDR2 is ANQGSEA. The trim removed 6 bases at V and 4 bases at J, leaving 8 bases unmatched. The CDR3 has 15 residues.

This clone was counted a few times. J is TRBJ2-5 and V is TRBV25-1; TRBD1 matches at 8 bases. The V gene end was trimmed by 1 base and the J gene end by 4 bases; junction bases not matched to a gene: 5. This CDR3 comprises 15 residues. Per germline, CDR1 MGHDK and CDR2 SYGVNS. CDR3 protein: CASSEFQGAGETQYF. Written as DNA, the CDR3 is TGTGCCAGCAGTGAATTTCAGGGGGCAGGAGAGACCCAGTACTTC.

In its sample, this clone was seen once. The V and J genes are TRBV5-1 and TRBJ1-6, with 8 bases aligning to TRBD1. CDR1 SGHRS and CDR2 YFSETQ come from the germline V gene. This CDR3 comprises 15 residues. With 0 bases clipped from V and 9 bases from J, the junction kept 5 bases outside the gene matches. The CDR3 is CASSLDSGGSSPLHF. The CDR3 DNA reads TGCGCCAGCAGCTTGGATTCAGGGGGCAGTTCACCCCTCCACTTT.

A few counts support this clone. Germline and junction disagree at one end, which may indicate a read error. The chain employs TRBV10-3 and TRBJ2-7; D possibly corresponds to TRBD1 (5 bases). Germline V gene sequence: CDR1 ENHRY, CDR2 SYGVKD. The CDR3 has 14 amino acids. The CDR3 sequence: CASSYSDQGYEQYF. The CDR3 coding sequence is TGTGCCAGCAGTTACTCCGACCAGGGATACGAGCAGTACTTC.

The J gene is TRBJ2-2, the V gene TRBV5-1, with 9 bases aligning to TRBD2. CDR1 is SGHRS and CDR2 is YFSETQ in the germline V gene. With 2 bases clipped from V and 0 bases from J, the junction kept 5 bases outside the gene matches. The CDR3 is 17 residues long. CDR3: CASSFLAGPANTGELFF. In DNA form, the CDR3 reads TGCGCCAGCAGCTTTCTAGCGGGGCCCGCGAACACCGGGGAGCTGTTTTTT.

The chain recombines TRBV10-2 with TRBJ1-2; 7 bases match TRBD1. Germline values: CDR1 WSHSY, CDR2 SAAADI. V trimming: 7 bases; J trimming: 4 bases; junction bases outside the gene matches: 3. CDR3 length: 12 residues. The CDR3 loop reads CASKGQSYGYTF. As DNA, the CDR3 is TGCGCCAGCAAGGGACAGAGCTATGGCTACACCTTC.

The gene calls are TRBV5-1 and TRBJ1-2, with 7 bases that match TRBD1. The germline V gene encodes CDR1 SGHRS and CDR2 YFSETQ. This CDR3 spans 14 amino acids. Germline trimming cut 4 bases from V and 8 bases from J; bases unmatched to any gene: 11. The CDR3 coding sequence is TGCGCCAGCAGCCTAGGACAGGCGGCATGGGGCTACACCTTC. Translation gives CASSLGQAAWGYTF.

This chain links TRBV5-4 with TRBJ2-5; D might be TRBD2 (6 bases). This CDR3 contains 14 residues. Trimming pared 4 bases from V and 1 base from J, leaving 11 bases between. CDR1 and CDR2 (germline): SGHNT, YYREEE (reference sequence). For the CDR3, the DNA is TGTGCCAGCAGCCGTGCGGGACCCCAAGAGACCCAGTACTTC. Amino acid sequence: CASSRAGPQETQYF. Complete variable domain (other parts from reference TRBV5-4 and TRBJ2-5): ETGVTQSPTHLIKTRGQQVTLRCSSQSGHNTVSWYQQALGQGPQFIFQYYREEENGRGNFPPRFSGLQFPNYSSELNVNALELDDSALYLCASSRAGPQETQYFGPGTRLLVL.